Detailed here is one T cell receptor beta chain. Its target is not known. Among the donors, all were Caucasian adults who lived in Nashville, Tennessee. This record belongs to a study of shared clonotypes between healthy human individuals. Study-wide results and limits: Shared across several donors were approximately 5% of the naive CD4 clonotypes. Sampling used blood alone; tissue repertoires probably differ.

Looked up from germline, CDR1 is MNHEY and CDR2 is SVGAGI. The CDR3 contains 11 residues. The V gene lost 4 bases and the J gene lost 3 bases, with 4 bases spanning the gap. Data came from immunoSEQ multiplex PCR; TCRdb stores just in-frame clones and leaves some out. The sample yields 1,500,000 or so clones, less than 99% seen once. The chain combines TRBV6-5 with TRBJ2-7; D gene unclear. The clonotype comes from a man aged 25 to 40 in good health. Sequencing was done on a sample of naive CD4+ T cells sorted from blood. As for subset: CD45RA+ positively selected. CDR3: CASSSHYEQYF. CDR3 nucleotides: TGTGCCAGCAGTTCCCACTACGAGCAGTACTTC.